This T cell receptor (beta chain) was documented in a study of blood T cell repertoires in COVID-19. Overall study context: There were acute and convalescent COVID-19 samples, and they came from the United States, Italy and Spain. Sources were T cells, B-cell-depleted T cells, or PBMCs; the material itself was cDNA or gDNA.

Per the original methods: Estimation of nucleated cell counts was performed using reference gene primer amplification. Here immunoSEQ multiplex PCR was the method, and the copy in TCRdb shows in-frame clones only, minus some. Clonal size and the V and J genes are those of that table, whereas D and trimming came from the DNA. The profile shows fewer than 200,000 clones, over 70% of them singletons. Deletions cut 5 bases from V and 0 bases from J, with 13 bases between. The CDR3 covers 15 residues. Germline V gene lookup returns CDR1 LNHDA and CDR2 SQIVND (reference sequence). This clonotype was obtained from a woman at least 80 years old with active or convalescent COVID-19. The sequencing input was peripheral blood. The chain couples TRBV19 to TRBJ1-1; weak D call: TRBD1 (6 bases). The CDR3 sequence: CASSPWTDLNTEAFF. The CDR3, as DNA: TGTGCCAGTAGTCCCTGGACAGATTTGAACACTGAAGCTTTCTTT.